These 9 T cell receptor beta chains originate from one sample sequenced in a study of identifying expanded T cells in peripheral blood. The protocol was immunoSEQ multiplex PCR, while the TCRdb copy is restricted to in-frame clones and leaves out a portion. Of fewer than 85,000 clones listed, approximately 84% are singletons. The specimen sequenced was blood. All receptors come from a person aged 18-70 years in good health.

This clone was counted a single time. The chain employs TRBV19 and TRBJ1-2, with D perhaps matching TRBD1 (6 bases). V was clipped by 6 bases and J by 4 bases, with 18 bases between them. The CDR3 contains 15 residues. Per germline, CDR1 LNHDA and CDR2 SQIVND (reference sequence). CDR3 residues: CASSPTDSLFYGYTF. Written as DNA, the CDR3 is TGTGCCAGTAGCCCTACGGACAGCCTCTTCTATGGCTACACCTTC.

The CDR3 region has the DNA TGTGCCAGCAGATTACGACAGGGTACTGAAGCTTTCTTT. Protein product: CASRLRQGTEAFF. The chain has TRBV2 and TRBJ1-1; TRBD1 matches 7 bases. CDR1 is SNHLY and CDR2 is FYNNEI in the germline V gene. V was clipped by 6 bases and J by 5 bases; unmatched bases: 6. The length of the CDR3 is 13 residues.

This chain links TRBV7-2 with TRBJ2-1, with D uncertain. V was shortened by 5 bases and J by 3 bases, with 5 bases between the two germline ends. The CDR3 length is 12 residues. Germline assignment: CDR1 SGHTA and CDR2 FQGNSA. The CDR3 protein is CASSQNYNEQFF. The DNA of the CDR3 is TGTGCCAGCAGCCAGAACTACAATGAGCAGTTCTTC.

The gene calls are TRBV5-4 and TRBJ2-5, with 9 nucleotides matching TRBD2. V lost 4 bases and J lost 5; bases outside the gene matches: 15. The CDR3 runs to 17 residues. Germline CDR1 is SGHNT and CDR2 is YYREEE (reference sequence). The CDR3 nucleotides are TGTGCCAGCAGCCCGACCCCTATAGCGGGAGACCGGGAGACCCAGTACTTC. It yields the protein CASSPTPIAGDRETQYF.

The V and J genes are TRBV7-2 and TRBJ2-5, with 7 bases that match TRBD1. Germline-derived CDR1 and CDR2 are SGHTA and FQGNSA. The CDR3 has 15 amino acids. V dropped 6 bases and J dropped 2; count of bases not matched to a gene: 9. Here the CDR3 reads CASRPQPGQQETQYF. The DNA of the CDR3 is TGTGCCAGCAGGCCACAACCGGGACAGCAAGAGACCCAGTACTTC.

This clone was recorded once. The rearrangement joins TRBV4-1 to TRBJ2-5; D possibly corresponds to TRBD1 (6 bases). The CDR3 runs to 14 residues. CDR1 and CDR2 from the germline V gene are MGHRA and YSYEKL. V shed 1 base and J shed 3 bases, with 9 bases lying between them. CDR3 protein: CASSQVQGKETQYF. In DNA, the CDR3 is TGCGCCAGCAGCCAAGTACAGGGAAAAGAGACCCAGTACTTC.

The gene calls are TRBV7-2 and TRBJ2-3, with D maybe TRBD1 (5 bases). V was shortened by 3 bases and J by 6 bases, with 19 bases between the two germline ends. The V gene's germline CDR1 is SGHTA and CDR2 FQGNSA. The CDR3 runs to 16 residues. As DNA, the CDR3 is TGTGCCAGCAGCTTGGGGCCGTTGGGCCCATCTGATACGCAGTATTTT. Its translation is CASSLGPLGPSDTQYF.

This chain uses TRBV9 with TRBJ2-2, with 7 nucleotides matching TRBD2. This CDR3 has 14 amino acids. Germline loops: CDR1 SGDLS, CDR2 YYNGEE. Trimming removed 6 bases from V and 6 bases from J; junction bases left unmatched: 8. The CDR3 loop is CASKSGLVAGELFF. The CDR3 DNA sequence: TGTGCCAGCAAGAGCGGACTAGTCGCCGGGGAGCTGTTTTTT.

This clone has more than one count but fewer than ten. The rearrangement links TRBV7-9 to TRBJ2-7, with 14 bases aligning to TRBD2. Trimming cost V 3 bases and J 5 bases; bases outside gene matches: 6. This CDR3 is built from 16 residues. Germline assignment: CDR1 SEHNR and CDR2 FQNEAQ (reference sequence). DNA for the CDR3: TGTGCCAGCAGCTTGGGGACTAGCGGGAGACCCCACGAGCAGTACTTC. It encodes CASSLGTSGRPHEQYF.